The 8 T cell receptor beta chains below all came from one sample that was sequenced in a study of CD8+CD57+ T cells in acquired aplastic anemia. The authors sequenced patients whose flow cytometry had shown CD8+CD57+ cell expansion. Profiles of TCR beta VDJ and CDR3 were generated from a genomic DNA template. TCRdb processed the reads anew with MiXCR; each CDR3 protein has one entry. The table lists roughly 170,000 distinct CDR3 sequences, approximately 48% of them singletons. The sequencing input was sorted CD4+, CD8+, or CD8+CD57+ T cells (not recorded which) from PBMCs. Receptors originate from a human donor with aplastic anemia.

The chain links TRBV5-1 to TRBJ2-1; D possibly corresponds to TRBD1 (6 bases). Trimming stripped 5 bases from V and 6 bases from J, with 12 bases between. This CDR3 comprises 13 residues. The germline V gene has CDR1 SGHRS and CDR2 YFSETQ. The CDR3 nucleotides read TGCGCCAGCAGTGTGCAGGGGATCAATGAGCAGTTCTTC. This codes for CASSVQGINEQFF.

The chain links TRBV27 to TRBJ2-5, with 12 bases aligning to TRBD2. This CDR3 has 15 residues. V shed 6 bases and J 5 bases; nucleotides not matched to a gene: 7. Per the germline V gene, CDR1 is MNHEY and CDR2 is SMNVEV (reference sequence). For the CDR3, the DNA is TGTGCCAGCAGCCCAGGGACTAGCGGGTGGGAGACCCAGTACTTC. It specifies CASSPGTSGWETQYF.

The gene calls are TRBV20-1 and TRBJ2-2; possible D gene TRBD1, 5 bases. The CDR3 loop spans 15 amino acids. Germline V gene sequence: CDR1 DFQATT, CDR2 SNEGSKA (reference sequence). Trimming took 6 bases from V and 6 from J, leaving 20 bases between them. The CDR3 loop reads CSASVGASWAGELFF. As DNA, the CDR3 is TGCAGTGCCTCAGTTGGGGCCTCATGGGCCGGGGAGCTGTTTTTT.

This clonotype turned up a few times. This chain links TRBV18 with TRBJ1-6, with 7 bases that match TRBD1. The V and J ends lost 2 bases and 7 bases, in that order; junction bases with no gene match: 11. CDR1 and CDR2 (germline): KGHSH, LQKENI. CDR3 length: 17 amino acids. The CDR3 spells CASSPRSRDSLNSPLHF. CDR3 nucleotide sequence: TGTGCCAGCTCACCAAGGTCCCGGGACAGTTTAAATTCACCCCTCCACTTT.

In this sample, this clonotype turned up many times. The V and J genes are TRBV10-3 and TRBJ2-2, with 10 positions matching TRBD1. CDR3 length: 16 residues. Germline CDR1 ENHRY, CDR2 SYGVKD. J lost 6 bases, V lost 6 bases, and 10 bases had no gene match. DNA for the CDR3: TGTGCCATCAGGGAGGCCGGGACAGGGGTGGCCGGGGAGCTGTTTTTT. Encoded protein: CAIREAGTGVAGELFF.

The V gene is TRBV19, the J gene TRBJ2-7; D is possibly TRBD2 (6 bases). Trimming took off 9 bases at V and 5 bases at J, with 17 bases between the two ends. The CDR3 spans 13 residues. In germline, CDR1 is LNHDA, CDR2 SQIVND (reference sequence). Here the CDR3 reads CASSFGGGNEQYF. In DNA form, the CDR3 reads TGTGCCAGCAGCTTTGGTGGGGGGAACGAGCAGTACTTC. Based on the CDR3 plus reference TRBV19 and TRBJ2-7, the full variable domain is DGGITQSPKYLFRKEGQNVTLSCEQNLNHDAMYWYRQDPGQGLRLIYYSQIVNDFQKGDIAEGYSVSREKKESFPLTVTSAQKNPTAFYLCASSFGGGNEQYFGPGTRLTVT.

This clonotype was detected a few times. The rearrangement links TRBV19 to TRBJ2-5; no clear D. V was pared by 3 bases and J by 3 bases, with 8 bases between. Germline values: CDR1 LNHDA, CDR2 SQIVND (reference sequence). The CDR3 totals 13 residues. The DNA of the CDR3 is TGTGCCAGTAGTATGGATGGGGAAGAGACCCAGTACTTC. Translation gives CASSMDGEETQYF.

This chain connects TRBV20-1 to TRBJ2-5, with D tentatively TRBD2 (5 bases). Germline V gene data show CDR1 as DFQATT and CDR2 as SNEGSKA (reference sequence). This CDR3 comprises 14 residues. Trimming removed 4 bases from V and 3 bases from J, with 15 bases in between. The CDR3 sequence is CSAIEGDYKETQYF. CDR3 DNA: TGCAGTGCTATAGAGGGAGATTACAAAGAGACCCAGTACTTC.